Each of the 24 T cell receptor beta chains below was sequenced from the same sample in a study of control samples from healthy donors and cancer patients. Assay used: immunoSEQ multiplex PCR; TCRdb lists only in-frame clones, some missing. The table shows 75,000 to 95,000 clones, with just over 90% occurring only once. Sequencing was performed on blood. The receptors stem from a woman aged 25 to 39 in good health.

The chain employs TRBV6-6 and TRBJ1-2; D remains ambiguous. The CDR3 covers 13 residues. The ends were cut back, 0 bases at V and 6 bases at J, with 8 bases in the middle. Germline CDR1 is MNHNY and CDR2 is SVGAGI (reference sequence). CDR3 DNA sequence: TGTGCCAGCAGTTACTCGCGAGATAATGGCTACACCTTC. Translating it yields CASSYSRDNGYTF.

V is TRBV4-2 and J is TRBJ1-2; D unresolved. The CDR3 spans 15 residues. Germline V gene data show CDR1 as LGHNA and CDR2 as YNFKEQ. V was pared by 3 bases and J by 0 bases, with 11 bases between. The CDR3 spells CASSQADSSNYGYTF. The CDR3 DNA follows: TGTGCCAGCAGCCAGGCAGATTCCTCTAACTATGGCTACACCTTC.

The chain carries TRBV5-6 and TRBJ2-1; D is undetermined. CDR1 SGHDT and CDR2 YYEEEE come from the germline V gene. This CDR3 contains 14 residues. Trimming shortened V by 4 bases and J by 3 bases, and 11 bases separated the two germline ends. The CDR3 sequence is CASSPRYLYNEQFF. The DNA for the CDR3 is TGTGCCAGCAGCCCCCGCTACCTCTACAATGAGCAGTTCTTC.

CDR3 region: CASSSGAWGQETQYF. In DNA form, the CDR3 reads TGTGCCAGCAGCTCGGGGGCCTGGGGCCAAGAGACCCAGTACTTC. The chain uses TRBV7-9 and TRBJ2-5; D possibly uses TRBD1 or TRBD2 (6 bases each). From germline, CDR1 is SEHNR and CDR2 FQNEAQ (reference sequence). V was trimmed by 4 bases and J by 1 base, leaving 13 bases between them. The CDR3 extends over 15 amino acids.

V is TRBV27 and J is TRBJ2-1; no firm D call. Germline loops: CDR1 MNHEY, CDR2 SMNVEV (reference sequence). This CDR3 is 16 amino acids long. The V end was cut by 2 bases, the J end by 0 bases, with 11 bases between. CDR3 sequence (DNA): TGTGCCAGCAGTTTAGAATTCTCTAGCTCCTACAATGAGCAGTTCTTC. Its translation: CASSLEFSSSYNEQFF.

A single count supports this clone. The chain employs TRBV9 and TRBJ2-3; D is uncertain. V was cut by 4 bases and J by 2 bases, with 14 bases left in between. There are 15 residues in the CDR3. The germline V gene has CDR1 SGDLS and CDR2 YYNGEE. The CDR3 DNA reads as TGTGCCAGCAGCACCAGCTCGGTCTACACAGATACGCAGTATTTT. Encoded protein: CASSTSSVYTDTQYF. The whole variable domain, remainder taken from reference TRBV9 and TRBJ2-3, is DSGVTQTPKHLITATGQRVTLRCSPRSGDLSVYWYQQSLDQGLQFLIQYYNGEERAKGNILERFSAQQFPDLHSELNLSSLELGDSALYFCASSTSSVYTDTQYFGPGTRLTVL.

The genes are TRBV4-1 and TRBJ2-2; D gene ambiguous. Between the trimmed V and J ends, which lost 0 bases and 6 bases, there was a span of 8 bases. This CDR3 has 14 amino acids. Germline lookup yields CDR1 MGHRA and CDR2 YSYEKL. In nucleotides, the CDR3 is TGCGCCAGCAGCCAAGAAGGGTGGTCCGGGGAGCTGTTTTTT. Its translation: CASSQEGWSGELFF.

This chain connects TRBV19 to TRBJ1-5; TRBD1 agrees at 7 bases. The CDR3 has 12 residues. Germline V gives CDR1 LNHDA, CDR2 SQIVND (reference sequence). Trimming took 4 bases from V and 6 from J; bases not matched to a gene: 0. The CDR3 DNA sequence: TGTGCCAGTAGTAACAGGGGTCAGCCCCAGCATTTT. It codes for CASSNRGQPQHF.

The V call is TRBV4-2, the J call TRBJ2-3; 10 positions agree with TRBD2. V lost 0 bases, J lost 4 bases, and 7 bases stayed unmatched. Per germline, CDR1 LGHNA and CDR2 YNFKEQ. The CDR3 consists of 17 residues. The CDR3 loop is CASSQDSASGSADTQYF. In DNA form, the CDR3 reads TGTGCCAGCAGCCAAGATTCGGCTAGCGGGAGCGCAGATACGCAGTATTTT.

The J gene is TRBJ1-1, the V gene TRBV27, with D perhaps TRBD1 (5 bases). Trimming took 8 bases from V and 4 from J, leaving 11 bases between them. The germline CDR1 and CDR2 sequences are MNHEY and SMNVEV (reference sequence). The CDR3 extends over 12 amino acids. CDR3 bases: TGTGCCAGCCTCGGAAGGGGCACTGAAGCTTTCTTT. It specifies CASLGRGTEAFF.

CDR3 loop: CASSYFSLGEAFF. CDR3 coding DNA: TGTGCCAGCAGTTACTTTAGTTTAGGAGAAGCTTTCTTT. The V gene is TRBV6-5, the J gene TRBJ1-1; no reliable D call. Per the germline V gene, CDR1 is MNHEY and CDR2 is SVGAGI. The CDR3 is 13 amino acids. Trimming pared 1 base from V and 8 bases from J, leaving 11 bases between.

The chain uses TRBV25-1 and TRBJ2-7; perhaps TRBD1 as D (6 bases). The ends were cut back, 3 bases at V and 4 bases at J, with 7 bases in the middle. The length of the CDR3 is 12 residues. Per the germline V gene, CDR1 is MGHDK and CDR2 is SYGVNS. For the CDR3, the DNA is TGTGCCAGCAGTGATCAGGGGTACGAGCAGTACTTC. Protein: CASSDQGYEQYF.

This chain uses TRBV5-1 with TRBJ1-3, with D hard to call. V dropped 1 base and J dropped 1 base, with 9 bases sitting between them. The germline CDR1 and CDR2 sequences are SGHRS and YFSETQ. The CDR3 length is 15 residues. The DNA for the CDR3 is TGCGCCAGCAGCTTGAACTGGGTTTCTGGAAACACCATATATTTT. It encodes CASSLNWVSGNTIYF.

The V call is TRBV19, the J call TRBJ1-5; 8 bases map to TRBD1. This CDR3 contains 15 residues. Per the germline V gene, CDR1 is LNHDA and CDR2 is SQIVND (reference sequence). V was pared by 5 bases and J by 5 bases, with 8 bases of the junction left unmatched. The chain's CDR3 is CASSSDRGVDQPQHF. In DNA form, the CDR3 reads TGTGCCAGTAGTTCTGACAGGGGCGTTGATCAGCCCCAGCATTTT. The full variable domain, rest sourced from reference TRBV19 and TRBJ1-5, is DGGITQSPKYLFRKEGQNVTLSCEQNLNHDAMYWYRQDPGQGLRLIYYSQIVNDFQKGDIAEGYSVSREKKESFPLTVTSAQKNPTAFYLCASSSDRGVDQPQHFGDGTRLSIL.

V and J are TRBV5-1 and TRBJ1-2; D is unresolved. This CDR3 is built from 20 residues. CDR1 is SGHRS and CDR2 is YFSETQ in the germline V gene. The V gene lost 0 bases and the J gene lost 5 bases, with 29 bases spanning the gap. The CDR3 reads CASSLDSGSGSRHGRYGYTF. The CDR3 coding sequence is TGCGCCAGCAGCTTGGATTCCGGTAGCGGCTCCCGCCATGGTCGGTATGGCTACACCTTC. Drawing the rest from reference TRBV5-1 and TRBJ1-2, the complete variable domain is KAGVTQTPRYLIKTRGQQVTLSCSPISGHRSVSWYQQTPGQGLQFLFEYFSETQRNKGNFPGRFSGRQFSNSRSEMNVSTLELGDSALYLCASSLDSGSGSRHGRYGYTFGSGTRLTVV.

The V and J genes are TRBV9 and TRBJ2-2, with 9 bases lining up with TRBD2. The J segment lost 5 bases and the V segment lost 0 bases, leaving 2 bases of the junction unmatched. Looked up from germline, CDR1 is SGDLS and CDR2 is YYNGEE. The CDR3 has 15 amino acids. In nucleotides, the CDR3 is TGTGCCAGCAGCGTAGTAGCGGGGGAAACCGGGGAGCTGTTTTTT. This codes for CASSVVAGETGELFF.

This chain links TRBV5-1 with TRBJ1-1; possibly TRBD1 for D (5 bases). Trimming took 0 bases from V and 1 from J, leaving 10 bases between them. The CDR3 has 15 residues. The germline gives CDR1 SGHRS, CDR2 YFSETQ. The CDR3 loop reads CASSLGGGANTEAFF. The CDR3, as DNA: TGCGCCAGCAGCTTGGGTGGGGGTGCGAACACTGAAGCTTTCTTT.

The V and J genes are TRBV6-5 and TRBJ1-2, with D hard to call. The CDR3 is 13 residues long. Trimming took 4 bases from V and 7 from J, leaving 13 bases between them. CDR1 is MNHEY, CDR2 SVGAGI, per germline. CDR3 residues: CASSLFLSTGYTF. The CDR3 DNA follows: TGTGCCAGCAGTTTGTTTTTGAGTACTGGCTACACCTTC.

The V gene is TRBV4-1, the J gene TRBJ2-1; D not resolved. The CDR3 consists of 14 residues. CDR1 MGHRA and CDR2 YSYEKL come from the germline V gene. The germline V and J ends were trimmed by 4 bases and 8 bases, with 15 bases remaining between them. The chain's CDR3 is CASSLPLSLDEQFF. CDR3 nucleotides: TGCGCCAGCAGCCTTCCACTTTCGCTGGATGAGCAGTTCTTC.

In its sample, this clone was seen once. The chain joins TRBV4-1 to TRBJ2-4, with 13 bases aligning to TRBD2. From germline, CDR1 is MGHRA and CDR2 YSYEKL. With V trimmed by 2 bases and J by 4 bases, 8 bases remained unmatched. The CDR3 has 18 residues. The CDR3 reads CASSQPAKTSGGKNIQYF. CDR3 DNA sequence: TGCGCCAGCAGCCAACCCGCCAAGACTAGCGGGGGGAAAAACATTCAGTACTTC.

This chain links TRBV7-9 with TRBJ1-6, with a weak D call TRBD1 (6 bases). Germline V CDR1 and CDR2: SEHNR, FQNEAQ (reference sequence). Trimming stripped 4 bases from V and 5 bases from J, with 12 bases between. The CDR3 covers 15 residues. Here the CDR3 DNA reads TGTGCCAGCAGCTCCCGACAGGAAAATAATTCACCCCTCCACTTT. This translates into CASSSRQENNSPLHF.

The chain has TRBV3-1 (or the pseudogene TRBV3-2) and TRBJ2-7; 8 bases fit TRBD1. CDR3 length: 14 amino acids. The germline CDR1 and CDR2 sequences are LGHDT and YNNKEL (reference sequence). J gave up 4 bases and V 1 base, and 3 bases lay outside the gene matches. The CDR3 sequence: CASSQGTGIYEQYF. The CDR3, as DNA: TGTGCCAGCAGCCAAGGGACAGGGATTTACGAGCAGTACTTC.

This chain joins TRBV30 and TRBJ2-2; D not certain. The CDR3 is 13 residues long. Germline values: CDR1 GTSNPN, CDR2 SVGIG (reference sequence). The CDR3 sequence is CVGGRRRTGELFF. The CDR3 DNA follows: TGTGTAGGTGGTAGGCGGAGAACCGGGGAGCTGTTTTTT.

V gene TRBV30 combines with J gene TRBJ1-2; the D gene is possibly TRBD1 (6 bases). CDR1 and CDR2 from the germline V gene are GTSNPN and SVGIG (reference sequence). Deletions cut 1 base from V and 8 bases from J, with 11 bases between. This CDR3 spans 12 amino acids. The CDR3 loop is CAWSGRGIGYTF. For the CDR3, the DNA is TGTGCCTGGAGTGGTAGGGGGATCGGCTACACCTTC.